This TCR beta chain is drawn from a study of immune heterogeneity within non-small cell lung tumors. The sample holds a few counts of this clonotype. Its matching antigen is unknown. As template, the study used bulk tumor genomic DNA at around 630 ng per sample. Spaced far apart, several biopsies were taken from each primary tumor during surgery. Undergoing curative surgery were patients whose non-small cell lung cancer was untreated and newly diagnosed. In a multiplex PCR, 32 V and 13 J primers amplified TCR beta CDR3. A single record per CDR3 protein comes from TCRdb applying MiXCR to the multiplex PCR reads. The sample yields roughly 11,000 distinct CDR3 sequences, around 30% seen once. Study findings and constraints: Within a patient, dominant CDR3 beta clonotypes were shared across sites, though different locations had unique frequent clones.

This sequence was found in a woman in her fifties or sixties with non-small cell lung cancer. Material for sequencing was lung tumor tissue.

CDR3 protein: CASSGGTARTDTQYF. The CDR3, as DNA: TGTGCCAGCAGCGGCGGGACAGCTCGCACAGATACGCAGTATTTT. This chain joins TRBV5-6 and TRBJ2-3; TRBD1 might be the D (7 bases). With 4 bases removed from V and 1 base from J, the gap between germline ends came to 13 bases. Germline-derived CDR1 and CDR2 are SGHDT and YYEEEE. The CDR3 is 15 amino acids.